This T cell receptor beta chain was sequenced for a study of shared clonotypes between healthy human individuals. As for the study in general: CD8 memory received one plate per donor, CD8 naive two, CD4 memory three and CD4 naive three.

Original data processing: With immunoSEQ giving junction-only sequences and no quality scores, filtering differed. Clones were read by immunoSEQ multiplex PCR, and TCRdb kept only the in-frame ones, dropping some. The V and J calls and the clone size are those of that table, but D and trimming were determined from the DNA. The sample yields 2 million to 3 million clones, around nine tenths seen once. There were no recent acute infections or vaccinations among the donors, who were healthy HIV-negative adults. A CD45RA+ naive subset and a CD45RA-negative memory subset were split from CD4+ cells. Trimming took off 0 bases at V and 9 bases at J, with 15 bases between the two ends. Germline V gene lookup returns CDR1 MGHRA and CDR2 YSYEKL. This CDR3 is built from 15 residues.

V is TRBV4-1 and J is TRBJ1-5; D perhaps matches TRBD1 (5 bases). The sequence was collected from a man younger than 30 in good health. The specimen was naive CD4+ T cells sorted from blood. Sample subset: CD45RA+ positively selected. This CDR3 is CASSQDIGGGRPQHF. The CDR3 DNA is TGCGCCAGCAGCCAAGATATCGGGGGGGGTAGGCCCCAGCATTTT.